Shown below are 32 T cell receptor beta chains from a single sample sequenced in a study of T cell changes during pregnancy in multiple sclerosis. The table came from immunoSEQ multiplex PCR; TCRdb's copy has only in-frame clones and leaves some out. The profile shows about 55,000 clones, over 80% of them singletons. Source: CD4+ T cells from peripheral blood mononuclear cells, taken in the first trimester of pregnancy. Receptors originate from a female donor with multiple sclerosis, enrolled in a pregnancy study.

The rearrangement uses TRBV30 and TRBJ2-1; TRBD2 matches 8 bases. The J segment lost 4 bases and the V segment lost 4 bases, leaving 6 bases of the junction unmatched. The V gene's germline CDR1 is GTSNPN and CDR2 SVGIG (reference sequence). CDR3 length equals 14 residues. CDR3 region: CAWTKRERYNEQFF. The CDR3 bases are TGTGCCTGGACGAAGCGGGAGAGATACAATGAGCAGTTCTTC.

The chain carries TRBV28 and TRBJ2-7; 7 bases line up with TRBD2. The germline CDR1 and CDR2 sequences are MDHEN and SYDVKM. With V trimmed by 8 bases and J by 0 bases, 16 bases remained unmatched. This CDR3 comprises 17 residues. Here the CDR3 reads CASRSPLLAYSSYEQYF. CDR3 in DNA: TGTGCCAGCCGTTCCCCCCTACTAGCGTACAGCTCCTACGAGCAGTACTTC.

The chain recombines TRBV19 with TRBJ2-2, with 10 positions matching TRBD2. The CDR3 spans 15 residues. Germline V gene data show CDR1 as LNHDA and CDR2 as SQIVND (reference sequence). V lost 6 bases and J lost 2; bases outside the gene matches: 3. In DNA form, the CDR3 reads TGTGCCAGTAGCGGACTAGCGGCTAACACCGGGGAGCTGTTTTTT. Translated, it gives CASSGLAANTGELFF.

The rearrangement links TRBV5-6 to TRBJ2-7; TRBD1 matches 7 bases. The CDR3 runs 14 residues. Trimming took 4 bases from V and 3 from J; bases not matched to a gene: 7. Germline CDR1 reads SGHDT; CDR2 reads YYEEEE. The DNA of the CDR3 is TGTGCCAGCAGCCACCTAGGGACAGACTACGAGCAGTACTTC. Translated, it gives CASSHLGTDYEQYF.

This chain joins TRBV30 and TRBJ1-1; D might be TRBD1 (5 bases). Germline values: CDR1 GTSNPN, CDR2 SVGIG (reference sequence). Trimming stripped 8 bases from V and 7 bases from J, with 20 bases between. The length of the CDR3 is 13 residues. CDR3 coding DNA: TGTGCCCTACCTGGGGGGAAGAGGGATGAAGCTTTCTTT. It translates to CALPGGKRDEAFF.

The chain carries TRBV5-1 and TRBJ2-7, with 8 bases fitting TRBD1. CDR3 length: 13 residues. Germline V lookup: CDR1 SGHRS, CDR2 YFSETQ. V shed 4 bases, J shed 3 bases, and the junction held 3 bases outside the gene matches. The CDR3 DNA is TGCGCCAGCAGCCCGGGACAGGACTACGAGCAGTACTTC. Translated, it gives CASSPGQDYEQYF.

J is TRBJ2-5 and V is TRBV7-7; D is perhaps TRBD1 (6 bases). Germline-derived CDR1 and CDR2 are SSHAT and FNYEAQ (reference sequence). The CDR3 is 13 amino acids. The V gene lost 4 bases and the J gene lost 5 bases, with 11 bases spanning the gap. The DNA for the CDR3 is TGTGCCAGCAGCTCGGACAGCTGGGAGACCCAGTACTTC. It yields the protein CASSSDSWETQYF.

The V gene is TRBV11-3, the J gene TRBJ2-1; a weak D match, TRBD1 (5 bases). V lost 0 bases, J lost 8 bases, and 14 bases lay in between. The germline gives CDR1 SGHNT, CDR2 YENEEA. The CDR3 is made up of 15 amino acids. CDR3 nucleotide sequence: TGTGCCAGCAGCTTAGATGGACACCCGGCCGATGAGCAGTTCTTC. It codes for CASSLDGHPADEQFF.

The V call is TRBV5-6, the J call TRBJ1-5; no definite D call. CDR3 length equals 13 residues. V lost 3 bases to trimming and J lost 0 bases, with 4 bases between them. The V gene's germline CDR1 is SGHDT and CDR2 YYEEEE. The CDR3 here is CASSSRSNQPQHF. CDR3 nucleotide sequence: TGTGCCAGCAGCTCCCGTAGCAATCAGCCCCAGCATTTT.

V is TRBV18 and J is TRBJ2-1; possibly TRBD1 for D (5 bases). The CDR3 consists of 16 residues. Germline CDR1 KGHSH, CDR2 LQKENI. V lost 4 bases, J lost 3 bases, and 16 bases lay in between. CDR3 in amino acids: CASSHDRGKGYNEQFF. For the CDR3, the DNA is TGTGCCAGCTCACACGATAGGGGAAAGGGCTACAATGAGCAGTTCTTC.

The chain carries TRBV19 and TRBJ1-3; weak D call: TRBD1 (5 bases). The CDR3 length is 17 residues. V lost 3 bases and J lost 0, with 15 bases in between. The V gene's germline CDR1 is LNHDA and CDR2 SQIVND (reference sequence). In nucleotides, the CDR3 is TGTGCCAGTAGTATTAGACAGAGCCGTAGCTCTGGAAACACCATATATTTT. Encoded protein: CASSIRQSRSSGNTIYF.

V usage is TRBV19 and J usage is TRBJ1-2, with D possibly TRBD1 on 5 matching bases. This CDR3 is 16 amino acids long. Germline V CDR1 and CDR2: LNHDA, SQIVND (reference sequence). Between the trimmed V and J ends, which lost 3 bases and 0 bases, there was a span of 14 bases. CDR3 loop: CASSISSQGPNYGYTF. The CDR3 DNA is TGTGCCAGTAGTATTAGTTCTCAGGGTCCTAACTATGGCTACACCTTC.

The chain joins TRBV7-3 to TRBJ2-2, with D maybe TRBD2 (5 bases). CDR3 length equals 15 residues. Germline V gives CDR1 SGHTA, CDR2 FQGTGA. Trimming shortened V by 2 bases and J by 5 bases, and 12 bases separated the two germline ends. In DNA, the CDR3 is TGTGCCAGCAGCTTATCCAGTTTAGCGACCGGGGAGCTGTTTTTT. The encoded protein is CASSLSSLATGELFF.

The V and J genes are TRBV5-1 and TRBJ2-6; D possibly corresponds to TRBD2 (5 bases). Germline assignment: CDR1 SGHRS and CDR2 YFSETQ. Trimming removed 3 bases at V and 2 bases at J, with 9 bases between. This CDR3 contains 15 residues. The CDR3 DNA reads as TGCGCCAGCAGCTCTACGGGGACTGGGGCCAACGTCCTGACTTTC. It codes for CASSSTGTGANVLTF.

The chain links TRBV25-1 to TRBJ2-1; 7 bases are a match to TRBD1. CDR3 length: 15 residues. The germline gives CDR1 MGHDK, CDR2 SYGVNS. The junction had 5 bases not matched to a gene; V was cut back by 2 bases and J by 4 bases. CDR3: CASSEIGTAYNEQFF. CDR3 sequence (DNA): TGTGCCAGCAGTGAAATAGGGACAGCTTACAATGAGCAGTTCTTC.

A remark on this clone: One junction end disagrees with the germline gene, perhaps due to a read error. CDR3 coding DNA: TGTGCCAGCAGCCTAACTAGCGGGAGATTTAATGAGCAGTTCTTC. This codes for CASSLTSGRFNEQFF. The chain carries TRBV7-3 and TRBJ2-1, with 11 bases aligning to TRBD2. Germline V gives CDR1 SGHTA, CDR2 FQGTGA. The CDR3 is 15 amino acids.

This sequence joins TRBV27 and TRBJ2-1, with TRBD2 identical over 13 bases. J was trimmed by 9 bases and V by 8 bases; bases with no gene match: 4. The CDR3 has 13 amino acids. Germline values: CDR1 MNHEY, CDR2 SMNVEV (reference sequence). As DNA, the CDR3 is TGTGCCAGCGGACTAGCGGGAGCTGGTGAGCAGTTCTTC. Translation gives CASGLAGAGEQFF.

The chain joins TRBV15 to TRBJ2-7; 7 bases line up with TRBD2. With 5 bases clipped from V and 3 bases from J, the junction kept 7 bases outside the gene matches. This CDR3 comprises 14 residues. Germline CDR1 and CDR2: LNHNV and YYDKDF (reference sequence). The CDR3 region has the DNA TGTGCCACCAGCTTCGGACTAGGTGGCTACGAGCAGTACTTC. Its translation is CATSFGLGGYEQYF. The full variable domain, with the rest looked up from reference TRBV15 and TRBJ2-7, is DAMVIQNPRYQVTQFGKPVTLSCSQTLNHNVMYWYQQKSSQAPKLLFHYYDKDFNNEADTPDNFQSRRPNTSFCFLDIRSPGLGDTAMYLCATSFGLGGYEQYFGPGTRLTVT.

The CDR3, as DNA: TGTGCCAGCAGCTTGGGAACAGGGAGGGCGGTTGGAAAACTGTTTTTT. This translates into CASSLGTGRAVGKLFF. This sequence joins TRBV5-4 and TRBJ1-4, with D perhaps TRBD1 (6 bases). Trimming shortened V by 0 bases and J by 10 bases, and 19 bases separated the two germline ends. Germline CDR1 SGHNT, CDR2 YYREEE (reference sequence). This CDR3 region has 16 residues.

The genes are TRBV6-5 and TRBJ2-1; 10 nucleotides align to TRBD2. The CDR3 runs to 14 residues. CDR1 is MNHEY and CDR2 is SVGAGI in the germline V gene. Unmatched junction bases numbered 10, after V lost 6 bases and J lost 11 bases. This CDR3 is CASRVPSGSRKQFF. In DNA, the CDR3 is TGTGCCAGCAGGGTGCCTAGCGGGAGTCGTAAGCAGTTCTTC.

This chain connects TRBV6-1 to TRBJ2-7; the D is unclear. Trimming pared 4 bases from V and 3 bases from J, leaving 4 bases between. The CDR3 sequence is 11 residues long. Germline V gene sequence: CDR1 MNHNS, CDR2 SASEGT. As DNA, the CDR3 is TGTGCCAGCAGTGGGCTCTACGAGCAGTACTTC. Protein product: CASSGLYEQYF.

This clone was seen a handful of times. The rearrangement joins TRBV10-1 to TRBJ1-1; D uncertain. CDR1 and CDR2 (germline): WNHNN, SYGVQD (reference sequence). The CDR3 extends over 13 amino acids. V gave up 3 bases and J gave up 4 bases, with 9 bases separating them. The CDR3 loop is CASSESPVTEAFF. In DNA, the CDR3 is TGCGCCAGCAGTGAATCCCCGGTCACTGAAGCTTTCTTT.

The chain has TRBV9 and TRBJ1-1, with TRBD1 as a possible D gene (6 bases). V was shortened by 4 bases and J by 5 bases, with 15 bases between the two germline ends. This CDR3 region has 14 residues. CDR1 is SGDLS and CDR2 is YYNGEE in the germline V gene. The CDR3 nucleotides are TGTGCCAGCAGCCTTGGCGGGGGCTATACTGAAGCTTTCTTT. Its protein product is CASSLGGGYTEAFF.

The rearrangement joins TRBV5-6 to TRBJ2-7; TRBD1 might be the D (6 bases). The V gene lost 1 base and the J gene lost 3 bases, with 14 bases spanning the gap. The CDR3 sequence is 15 residues long. Per the germline V gene, CDR1 is SGHDT and CDR2 is YYEEEE. CDR3 sequence (DNA): TGTGCCAGCAGCTTGTGGGGGCCGGCCAGCTACGAGCAGTACTTC. It specifies CASSLWGPASYEQYF.

The chain links TRBV28 to TRBJ2-7; D uncertain. CDR1 MDHEN and CDR2 SYDVKM come from the germline V gene. V dropped 1 base and J dropped 7 bases, with 11 bases sitting between them. CDR3 length: 13 residues. This CDR3 reads CASSLFSGPEQYF. The CDR3 nucleotides read TGTGCCAGCAGTTTATTCAGTGGTCCGGAGCAGTACTTC.

V gene TRBV4-1 combines with J gene TRBJ1-2; 7 nucleotides agree with TRBD1. The germline CDR1 and CDR2 sequences are MGHRA and YSYEKL. This CDR3 is built from 18 residues. V shed 0 bases, J shed 4 bases, and the junction held 14 bases outside the gene matches. CDR3: CASSQDRQGGSGLYGYTF. The CDR3 coding sequence is TGCGCCAGCAGCCAAGATCGCCAGGGGGGCTCCGGACTCTATGGCTACACCTTC.

The rearrangement links TRBV30 to TRBJ1-1; no clear D. CDR3 size: 12 residues. The germline CDR1 and CDR2 sequences are GTSNPN and SVGIG (reference sequence). Trimming took off 5 bases at V and 2 bases at J, with 9 bases between the two ends. CDR3 nucleotides: TGTGCCTGGGAGACACAAAACACTGAAGCTTTCTTT. This translates into CAWETQNTEAFF.

J is TRBJ2-5 and V is TRBV7-8, with TRBD2 matching 8 bases. V trimming: 5 bases; J trimming: 6 bases; junction bases outside the gene matches: 29. This CDR3 is 21 amino acids long. Germline loops: CDR1 SGHVS, CDR2 FQNEAQ. The CDR3 protein is CASSRRRTSSNWQDQRQTQYF. The CDR3 region has the DNA TGTGCCAGCAGCAGAAGACGGACTAGCTCGAACTGGCAAGACCAAAGACAGACCCAGTACTTC.

The rearrangement links TRBV9 to TRBJ2-3; 8 bases agree with TRBD2. V was pared by 7 bases and J by 1 base, with 14 bases of the junction left unmatched. From germline, CDR1 is SGDLS and CDR2 YYNGEE. This CDR3 is 17 amino acids long. CDR3 sequence (DNA): TGTGCCAGCGCGTCGTCCGTCCGGGAGGGTCGCACAGATACGCAGTATTTT. Its protein is CASASSVREGRTDTQYF.

V usage is TRBV25-1 and J usage is TRBJ1-2; 7 positions agree with TRBD1. With V trimmed by 3 bases and J by 4 bases, 8 bases remained unmatched. Germline V CDR1 and CDR2: MGHDK, SYGVNS. The CDR3 contains 15 residues. The CDR3 is CASSDRQGGTYGYTF. The CDR3 DNA is TGTGCCAGCAGTGATAGACAGGGAGGAACCTATGGCTACACCTTC.

This chain links TRBV5-1 with TRBJ2-5; 8 positions match TRBD1. Germline V lookup: CDR1 SGHRS, CDR2 YFSETQ. The CDR3 is 16 amino acids. Germline trimming cut 3 bases from V and 5 bases from J; bases unmatched to any gene: 12. The CDR3 nucleotides read TGCGCCAGCAGCTGGGGCGCAGGGGGCGAAGTGGAGACCCAGTACTTC. This sequence encodes CASSWGAGGEVETQYF.

The rearrangement uses TRBV7-3 and TRBJ2-1; TRBD2 matches at 14 bases. Trimming cost V 4 bases and J 10 bases; bases outside gene matches: 15. From germline, CDR1 is SGHTA and CDR2 FQGTGA. This CDR3 has 18 amino acids. CDR3 sequence (DNA): TGTGCCAGCAGCTACCTACCACCGACTAGCGGGGGGGCCGGCGAGCAGTTCTTC. This codes for CASSYLPPTSGGAGEQFF.